One and the same sample provided the 21 T cell receptor beta chains below, sequenced in a study of identical twins (dated by TCRdb to 2016 to 2017). Receptors were amplified or captured by 5' RACE. Sequencing used an Illumina HiSeq 2000. TCRdb trimmed the raw reads at Q25, called clones with MiXCR and kept productive beta chains. Entries are consolidated by CDR3 protein sequence, retaining the most common genes and DNA. The sample records 500,000 to 550,000 distinct CDR3 sequences, about 22% of which are singletons. Together, the top ten hold 0.48% of the sample. This sample also belongs to another study, concerning yellow fever vaccine responses in identical twins.

Input material: CD4+ T cells sorted from blood. The receptors derive from a woman aged 18-29 years in good health.

The chain is built from TRBV5-1 and TRBJ2-1, with 7 bases matching TRBD1. V lost 0 bases, J lost 4 bases, and 7 bases stayed unmatched. CDR1 and CDR2 (germline): SGHRS, YFSETQ. This CDR3 comprises 16 residues. The CDR3 DNA reads as TGCGCCAGCAGCTTGGTGTCGACAGGGAGTTACAATGAGCAGTTCTTC. Protein: CASSLVSTGSYNEQFF.

The chain is built from TRBV11-2 and TRBJ2-5; weak D call: TRBD2 (5 bases). The CDR3 has 16 amino acids. The ends were cut back, 1 base at V and 7 bases at J, with 19 bases in the middle. Germline-derived CDR1 and CDR2 are SGHAT and FQNNGV. DNA of the CDR3: TGTGCCAGCAGCTTAGGCGGCGTTAGCGTGGTCGGGACCCAGTACTTC. This encodes CASSLGGVSVVGTQYF.

This clonotype showed up just a few times. The J gene is TRBJ2-5, the V gene TRBV24-1, with D perhaps assigned TRBD1 or TRBD2 (5 bases each). Germline V gene lookup returns CDR1 KGHDR and CDR2 SFDVKD. The CDR3 has 17 residues. The V end lost 2 bases, the J end lost 3 bases, and 18 bases lay between the germline ends. CDR3 DNA sequence: TGTGCCACCAGTGATTCCTTCCCGGGACGCAAGAAAGAGACCCAGTACTTC. Residues: CATSDSFPGRKKETQYF.

This clonotype was seen more than once but under ten times. V gene TRBV10-3 combines with J gene TRBJ2-1; the match to TRBD1 covers 7 bases. Germline V CDR1 and CDR2: ENHRY, SYGVKD. Trimming removed 2 bases from V and 7 bases from J; junction bases left unmatched: 11. CDR3 size: 16 residues. The DNA of the CDR3 is TGTGCCATCAGTGAGCGGGACAGTAAGTCTGGAAATGAGCAGTTCTTC. This translates into CAISERDSKSGNEQFF.

This clonotype was picked up a small number of times. The genes are TRBV20-1 and TRBJ2-2, with D maybe TRBD1 (6 bases). Germline CDR1 DFQATT, CDR2 SNEGSKA (reference sequence). The CDR3 has 15 amino acids. Deletions cut 2 bases from V and 7 bases from J, with 17 bases between. The CDR3 DNA reads TGCAGTGCTAGACCATGGACAGCGCAGGACGGGGAGCTGTTTTTT. Residues: CSARPWTAQDGELFF.

This clonotype occurred a few times. The chain joins TRBV29-1 to TRBJ2-7; D gene ambiguous. Germline V gives CDR1 SQVTM, CDR2 ANQGSEA. Deletions cut 8 bases from V and 6 bases from J, with 17 bases between. This CDR3 contains 12 residues. CDR3 in amino acids: CSSEAGSGEQYF. Written as DNA, the CDR3 is TGCAGCTCTGAGGCAGGTTCGGGCGAGCAGTACTTC.

The sample holds a few counts of this clonotype. The chain links TRBV4-1 to TRBJ2-6; D not certain. This CDR3 contains 17 residues. Germline loops: CDR1 MGHRA, CDR2 YSYEKL. V lost 2 bases to trimming and J lost 0 bases, with 11 bases between them. The CDR3 spells CASSQRRAPSGANVLTF. DNA of the CDR3: TGCGCCAGCAGCCAACGCAGAGCCCCCTCTGGGGCCAACGTCCTGACTTTC.

The J gene is TRBJ2-2, the V gene TRBV20-1; tentatively, D is TRBD1 (6 bases). The ends were cut back, 5 bases at V and 6 bases at J, with 13 bases in the middle. Germline values: CDR1 DFQATT, CDR2 SNEGSKA (reference sequence). The CDR3 loop spans 13 amino acids. The chain's CDR3 is CSALLQGPGELFF. The CDR3 nucleotides are TGCAGTGCTTTGCTACAGGGTCCCGGGGAGCTGTTTTTT.

There are a few counts of this clonotype. The chain joins TRBV21-1 to TRBJ2-7; TRBD2, the table's D call, was not compared with the DNA. TRBV21-1 is annotated as a pseudogene. The CDR3 has 13 residues. The CDR3 region has the DNA TGTGCCAGAATCGGGAGTCGGACCTACGAGCAGTACTTC. This translates into CARIGSRTYEQYF.

The chain carries TRBV10-3 and TRBJ2-6; D remains ambiguous. This CDR3 is 13 amino acids long. V was shortened by 7 bases and J by 1 base, with 5 bases between the two germline ends. Germline V gives CDR1 ENHRY, CDR2 SYGVKD. CDR3 residues: CAIKASGANVLTF. CDR3 DNA: TGTGCCATCAAGGCGTCTGGGGCCAACGTCCTGACTTTC.

This clonotype occurred a few times. V usage is TRBV29-1 and J usage is TRBJ2-1, with TRBD1 identical over 9 bases. V shed 6 bases and J 6 bases; nucleotides not matched to a gene: 6. Germline CDR1 reads SQVTM; CDR2 reads ANQGSEA. The CDR3 totals 13 residues. The CDR3 region is CSVGTGFGNEQFF. CDR3 DNA: TGCAGCGTGGGGACAGGGTTCGGCAATGAGCAGTTCTTC.

In its sample, this clonotype was seen a few times. The chain uses TRBV12-3 or TRBV12-4 and TRBJ1-5; maybe TRBD1 (5 bases). This CDR3 has 12 residues. Deletions cut 3 bases from V and 11 bases from J, with 11 bases between. The CDR3 DNA reads TGTGCCAGCAGTTTGACCCTAGGGGCCCAGCATTTT. Its translation is CASSLTLGAQHF.

The chain has TRBV12-3 or TRBV12-4 and TRBJ2-1, with 8 bases lining up with TRBD2. The CDR3 sequence is 17 residues long. Trimming cost V 0 bases and J 1 base; bases outside gene matches: 5. CDR3 coding DNA: TGTGCCAGCAGTTTAGCGCTTAAGCGGGGGTCCTACAATGAGCAGTTCTTC. The encoded protein is CASSLALKRGSYNEQFF.

This chain uses TRBV10-3 with TRBJ2-3; 11 nucleotides match TRBD2. This CDR3 is built from 14 residues. CDR1 ENHRY and CDR2 SYGVKD come from the germline V gene. V trimming: 7 bases; J trimming: 6 bases; junction bases outside the gene matches: 6. The CDR3 protein is CAITSSGGTDTQYF. Here the CDR3 DNA reads TGTGCCATCACCTCTAGCGGGGGGACGGATACGCAGTATTTT.

V usage is TRBV2 and J usage is TRBJ2-7, with 10 bases matching TRBD1. CDR3 length: 15 amino acids. The V gene's germline CDR1 is SNHLY and CDR2 FYNNEI. Trimming cost V 0 bases and J 7 bases; bases outside gene matches: 6. The CDR3 spells CASSEAGTGAGEQYF. The CDR3 coding sequence is TGTGCCAGCAGTGAAGCGGGGACAGGGGCCGGGGAGCAGTACTTC.

V and J are TRBV3-1 and TRBJ2-1; D perhaps matches TRBD1 (6 bases). Trimming stripped 1 base from V and 9 bases from J, with 10 bases between. This CDR3 region has 13 residues. Germline V gene data show CDR1 as LGHDT and CDR2 as YNNKEL (reference sequence). CDR3 coding DNA: TGTGCCAGCAGCCAAGGGGGGCAAGGTGAGCAGTTCTTC. Amino acids: CASSQGGQGEQFF.

V gene TRBV12-3 or TRBV12-4 combines with J gene TRBJ2-5; D gene uncertain. This CDR3 has 13 residues. V was shortened by 2 bases and J by 2 bases, with 6 bases between the two germline ends. CDR3 bases: TGTGCCAGCAGTTTAAGGTATCAAGAGACCCAGTACTTC. This codes for CASSLRYQETQYF.

This clonotype was seen at least ten times. The chain uses TRBV29-1 and TRBJ2-1; D is unresolved. V lost 6 bases and J lost 1, with 10 bases in between. The CDR3 is 13 amino acids. CDR1 is SQVTM, CDR2 ANQGSEA, per germline. The CDR3 DNA is TGCAGCGTGGGTCAGACTTCCTACAATGAGCAGTTCTTC. Translating it yields CSVGQTSYNEQFF.

V is TRBV20-1 and J is TRBJ2-1; 13 bases are shared with TRBD2. The J segment lost 6 bases and the V segment lost 2 bases, leaving 4 bases of the junction unmatched. The germline V gene has CDR1 DFQATT and CDR2 SNEGSKA (reference sequence). The CDR3 runs 15 residues. The CDR3 here is CSARHRTSGGNEQFF. CDR3 bases: TGCAGTGCTAGACACCGGACTAGCGGGGGCAATGAGCAGTTCTTC.

The CDR3 DNA reads TGCGCCAGCAGCCTCTCTAGCGGACCTACAGATACGCAGTATTTT. Translating it yields CASSLSSGPTDTQYF. The chain uses TRBV5-1 and TRBJ2-3; 7 nucleotides agree with TRBD2. Germline loops: CDR1 SGHRS, CDR2 YFSETQ. V was clipped by 4 bases and J by 3 bases; unmatched bases: 8. The CDR3 is 15 amino acids.

The V and J genes are TRBV5-6 and TRBJ2-7; D might be TRBD1 (6 bases). The CDR3 totals 13 residues. CDR1 SGHDT and CDR2 YYEEEE come from the germline V gene. Trimming took off 2 bases at V and 3 bases at J, with 9 bases between the two ends. CDR3 sequence reads: CASSFGTHYEQYV. Here the CDR3 DNA reads TGTGCCAGCAGCTTCGGGACACACTACGAGCAGTACGTC.